These 25 T cell receptor beta chains came from one sample sequenced in a study of blood T cell repertoires in COVID-19. Generated by immunoSEQ multiplex PCR, the TCRdb table keeps only in-frame clones and is missing some. The sample carries 140,000 to 150,000 clones, 81% recorded once. The sequencing sample was made of peripheral blood. Receptor source: a human donor in a cohort sampled during active COVID-19.

This chain connects TRBV4-2 to TRBJ2-7; possible D gene TRBD1, 5 bases. The CDR3 sequence is 14 residues long. Germline V lookup: CDR1 LGHNA, CDR2 YNFKEQ. V was shortened by 0 bases and J by 7 bases, with 13 bases between the two germline ends. The CDR3 DNA follows: TGTGCCAGCAGCCAAGATGGTGGGGCTCGGGAGCAGTACTTC. Protein product: CASSQDGGAREQYF.

This clone was seen a few times. In DNA, the CDR3 is TGCGCCAGCAGCCTTATAAACGCAGAGAACACTGAAGCTTTCTTT. It codes for CASSLINAENTEAFF. The chain links TRBV4-3 to TRBJ1-1; D gene unclear. This CDR3 comprises 15 residues. Germline CDR1 LGHNA, CDR2 YSLEER. With 4 bases removed from V and 1 base from J, the gap between germline ends came to 13 bases.

This clone came up once. This sequence joins TRBV18 and TRBJ2-7, with TRBD2 identical over 15 bases. Unmatched junction bases numbered 1, after V lost 5 bases and J lost 5 bases. Germline CDR1 is KGHSH and CDR2 is LQKENI. This CDR3 is built from 14 residues. The CDR3 nucleotides read TGTGCCAGCTCAGGGACTAGCGGGAGGAACGAGCAGTACTTC. The encoded protein is CASSGTSGRNEQYF.

This rearrangement joins TRBV19 to TRBJ2-7; the match to TRBD1 covers 9 bases. CDR1 and CDR2 from the germline V gene are LNHDA and SQIVND (reference sequence). J gave up 5 bases and V 2 bases, and 7 bases lay outside the gene matches. There are 15 residues in the CDR3. The CDR3 nucleotides are TGTGCCAGTAGTATAACAGGGGGCGCATCCAACGAGCAGTACTTC. This encodes CASSITGGASNEQYF.

The chain combines TRBV28 with TRBJ2-7; unclear D gene. Germline V CDR1 and CDR2: MDHEN, SYDVKM. CDR3 length: 12 amino acids. With 7 bases removed from V and 6 bases from J, the gap between germline ends came to 13 bases. In nucleotides, the CDR3 is TGTGCCAGCAAGAGTGACTCTCCCGAGCAGTACTTC. Protein: CASKSDSPEQYF.

The V call is TRBV6-6, the J call TRBJ2-7; perhaps TRBD1 as D (6 bases). This CDR3 comprises 13 residues. Germline-derived CDR1 and CDR2 are MNHNY and SVGAGI (reference sequence). Trimming shortened V by 5 bases and J by 5 bases, and 13 bases separated the two germline ends. CDR3 nucleotide sequence: TGTGCCAGCAGTCTTACAGGGTTCGACGAGCAGTACTTC. Protein product: CASSLTGFDEQYF.

The CDR3 region is CASSLNLGGSGVYEQYF. In nucleotides, the CDR3 is TGCGCCAGCAGCTTAAACCTTGGGGGGTCCGGGGTTTACGAGCAGTACTTC. The chain couples TRBV4-3 to TRBJ2-7; D might be TRBD2 (6 bases). The CDR3 is made up of 17 amino acids. Germline V gene data show CDR1 as LGHNA and CDR2 as YSLEER. V lost 5 bases and J lost 4, with 24 bases in between.

The chain has TRBV3-1 (or the pseudogene TRBV3-2) and TRBJ2-7, with a weak D call TRBD1 (6 bases). The CDR3 contains 15 residues. Germline CDR1 and CDR2: LGHDT and YNNKEL (reference sequence). Trimming pared 4 bases from V and 2 bases from J, leaving 15 bases between. The CDR3 DNA reads as TGTGCCAGCAGCCTCCAAATGGGGACAACCTACGAGCAGTACTTC. As protein: CASSLQMGTTYEQYF.

This chain connects TRBV23-1 to TRBJ2-7; D is perhaps TRBD1 (6 bases). TRBV23-1 is treated as an ORF (open reading frame) with a function not yet certain. The length of the CDR3 is 16 residues. The V end was cut by 3 bases, the J end by 2 bases, with 17 bases between. CDR3 protein: CASSHVLGQTTYEQYF. The CDR3 DNA follows: TGCGCCAGCAGTCACGTCCTCGGACAGACCACCTACGAGCAGTACTTC.

The rearrangement joins TRBV9 to TRBJ2-7; TRBD2 matches 10 bases. The CDR3 has 15 residues. Germline-derived CDR1 and CDR2 are SGDLS and YYNGEE. After removal of 2 bases from V and 3 bases from J, the junction contained 5 bases not matched to a gene. The CDR3, as DNA: TGTGCCAGCAGCGTCGGACTAGCGGCCGTCTACGAGCAGTACTTC. Protein: CASSVGLAAVYEQYF.

DNA of the CDR3: TGTGCCAGCAGCCCCCGGGACAGCTCCTACAATGAGCAGTTCTTC. Its protein product is CASSPRDSSYNEQFF. V and J are TRBV11-1 and TRBJ2-1; 7 positions match TRBD1. The CDR3 has 15 residues. J gave up 0 bases and V 5 bases, and 4 bases lay outside the gene matches. From germline, CDR1 is SGHAT and CDR2 FQDESV (reference sequence).

The chain recombines TRBV4-3 with TRBJ1-2; possible D gene TRBD1, 5 bases. The germline V and J ends were trimmed by 0 bases and 2 bases, with 10 bases remaining between them. Germline CDR1 LGHNA, CDR2 YSLEER. CDR3 length: 15 amino acids. Here the CDR3 reads CASSQDPGRNYGYTF. CDR3 coding DNA: TGCGCCAGCAGCCAAGATCCAGGGCGAAACTATGGCTACACCTTC.

Comment on this clone: Being one base from a much bigger clone, this may be a read error. This chain connects TRBV7-8 to TRBJ2-7; perhaps TRBD1 as D (5 bases). CDR1 SGHVS and CDR2 FQNEAQ come from the germline V gene. CDR3 length: 12 amino acids. Trimming shortened V by 2 bases and J by 3 bases, and 5 bases separated the two germline ends. CDR3 loop: CASSLQGYEQYF. The CDR3 DNA is TGTGCCAGCAGCTTACAGGGCTACGAGCAGTACTTC.

J is TRBJ2-7 and V is TRBV6-5; TRBD1 might be the D (5 bases). This CDR3 has 15 residues. Trimming cost V 7 bases and J 6 bases, with 22 bases left between them. Per the germline V gene, CDR1 is MNHEY and CDR2 is SVGAGI. CDR3 protein: CASTPRAGHFFEQYF. CDR3 in DNA: TGTGCCAGCACCCCACGGGCAGGGCATTTTTTCGAGCAGTACTTC.

The chain carries TRBV7-2 and TRBJ1-5; tentatively, D is TRBD1 (6 bases). This CDR3 is built from 15 residues. CDR1 is SGHTA, CDR2 FQGNSA, per germline. Trimming pared 1 base from V and 3 bases from J, leaving 10 bases between. For the CDR3, the DNA is TGTGCCAGCAGCTTAGTAGCAGGGGCCAATCAGCCCCAGCATTTT. Translated, it gives CASSLVAGANQPQHF. The whole variable domain, remainder taken from reference TRBV7-2 and TRBJ1-5, is GAGVSQSPSNKVTEKGKDVELRCDPISGHTALYWYRQSLGQGLEFLIYFQGNSAPDKSGLPSDRFSAERTGGSVSTLTIQRTQQEDSAVYLCASSLVAGANQPQHFGDGTRLSIL.

This clone was seen a single time. This chain connects TRBV6-5 to TRBJ1-5; D is unclear. V lost 0 bases to trimming and J lost 0 bases, with 6 bases between them. Germline loops: CDR1 MNHEY, CDR2 SVGAGI. The CDR3 extends over 15 amino acids. CDR3 nucleotides: TGTGCCAGCAGTTACTCTTTCTATAGCAATCAGCCCCAGCATTTT. Its translation: CASSYSFYSNQPQHF.

The chain joins TRBV16 to TRBJ2-7; D possibly corresponds to TRBD2 (6 bases). The CDR3 length is 15 residues. CDR1 is KGHSY and CDR2 is FQNENV in the germline V gene. Trimming stripped 1 base from V and 3 bases from J, with 13 bases between. CDR3 sequence reads: CASSQWRGSGYEQYF. CDR3 sequence (DNA): TGTGCCAGCAGCCAATGGCGGGGAAGCGGCTACGAGCAGTACTTC.

CDR3 region: CATSDPREGVGLSGANVLTF. CDR3 nucleotides: TGTGCCACCAGTGATCCGCGGGAGGGGGTGGGACTCTCTGGGGCCAACGTCCTGACTTTC. The rearrangement uses TRBV24-1 and TRBJ2-6, with 9 bases aligning to TRBD2. This CDR3 has 20 amino acids. In germline, CDR1 is KGHDR, CDR2 SFDVKD. V was pared by 3 bases and J by 0 bases, with 11 bases of the junction left unmatched.

This sequence joins TRBV18 and TRBJ2-6; TRBD2 matches at 8 bases. The length of the CDR3 is 17 residues. J gave up 0 bases and V 6 bases, and 7 bases lay outside the gene matches. The V gene's germline CDR1 is KGHSH and CDR2 LQKENI. CDR3 loop: CASSPTSVNSGANVLTF. CDR3 nucleotide sequence: TGTGCCAGCTCCCCGACTAGCGTAAACTCTGGGGCCAACGTCCTGACTTTC.

This chain links TRBV19 with TRBJ2-7, with 12 bases matching TRBD2. The length of the CDR3 is 16 residues. V lost 4 bases and J lost 4; bases outside the gene matches: 8. From germline, CDR1 is LNHDA and CDR2 SQIVND (reference sequence). In DNA form, the CDR3 reads TGTGCCAGTAGTACTCGACTAGCGGGGGAAGGGTACGAGCAGTACTTC. It specifies CASSTRLAGEGYEQYF.

This sequence joins TRBV12-3 or TRBV12-4 and TRBJ2-7; D gene unclear. Trimming stripped 7 bases from V and 0 bases from J, with 7 bases between. The CDR3 has 12 amino acids. The CDR3 sequence: CASTFYSYEQYF. As DNA, the CDR3 is TGTGCCAGCACCTTTTACTCCTACGAGCAGTACTTC.

This sequence joins TRBV10-3 and TRBJ2-7; the match to TRBD2 covers 13 bases. The junction had 23 bases not matched to a gene; V was cut back by 3 bases and J by 0 bases. This CDR3 has 23 residues. From germline, CDR1 is ENHRY and CDR2 SYGVKD. The CDR3 DNA follows: TGTGCCATCAGTGATTTCAACCAGGTCCCTACTAGCGGGAGGGTCCCAAGCTCCTACGAGCAGTACTTC. It is translated as CAISDFNQVPTSGRVPSSYEQYF.

The chain joins TRBV6-2 or TRBV6-3 to TRBJ2-2; a weak D match, TRBD2 (5 bases). Trimming took off 8 bases at V and 5 bases at J, with 21 bases between the two ends. This CDR3 has 16 residues. CDR1 and CDR2 from the germline V gene are MNHEY and SVGEGT. CDR3 in DNA: TGTGCCAGCTGCCCCAATTTGGGGAGAGGGACCGGGGAGCTGTTTTTT. Translation gives CASCPNLGRGTGELFF.

The CDR3 nucleotides read TGTGCCAGCTCACTCTACCCGGACTTGGCGGACAGAGAGACCCAGTACTTC. It translates to CASSLYPDLADRETQYF. The gene calls are TRBV18 and TRBJ2-5; possible D gene TRBD1, 6 bases. CDR1 is KGHSH, CDR2 LQKENI, per germline. V was pared by 4 bases and J by 4 bases, with 22 bases between. The CDR3 sequence is 17 residues long.

This rearrangement joins TRBV5-1 to TRBJ2-7; 7 positions agree with TRBD1. The CDR3 sequence is 17 residues long. CDR1 and CDR2 from the germline V gene are SGHRS and YFSETQ. With 3 bases clipped from V and 5 bases from J, the junction kept 17 bases outside the gene matches. The CDR3 sequence is CASSSTPIDRAPNEQYF. In DNA form, the CDR3 reads TGCGCCAGCAGCTCCACACCTATAGACAGGGCCCCTAACGAGCAGTACTTC.